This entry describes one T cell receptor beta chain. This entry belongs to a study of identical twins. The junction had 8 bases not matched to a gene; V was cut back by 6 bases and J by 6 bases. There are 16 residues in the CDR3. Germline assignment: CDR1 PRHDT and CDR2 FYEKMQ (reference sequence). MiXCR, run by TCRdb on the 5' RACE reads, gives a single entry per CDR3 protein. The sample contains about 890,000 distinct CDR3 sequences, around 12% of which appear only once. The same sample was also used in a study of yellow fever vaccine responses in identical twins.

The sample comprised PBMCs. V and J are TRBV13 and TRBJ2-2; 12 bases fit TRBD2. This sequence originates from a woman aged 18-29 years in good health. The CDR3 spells CASRRTSGIKAGELFF. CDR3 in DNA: TGTGCCAGCAGGCGGACTAGCGGGATTAAGGCCGGGGAGCTGTTTTTT.